This TCR beta chain was obtained from a study of low-dose radiotherapy and immunotherapy resistance in tumors. The V end lost 5 bases, the J end lost 1 base, and 14 bases lay between the germline ends. The CDR3 contains 15 residues. The germline gives CDR1 MNHEY, CDR2 SVGEGT. Priming of first-strand cDNA relied on TRAV- and TRBV-specific primers (covering alpha and beta chains). Amplification, which lasted about 20 PCR cycles, used a constant-region primer and V-primer adapter to amplify TCRs. Each CDR3 protein is one row after TCRdb ran MiXCR on the reads. The table lists around 76,000 distinct CDR3 sequences, around 30% of them singletons. Time point meaning: before trial treatment. Those eligible were patients bearing advanced solid tumors lacking tumor-infiltrating lymphocytes. This clonotype was counted at least ten times.

This TCR was sampled from a female donor with ovarian cancer. The material was PBMCs, obtained before treatment. V gene TRBV6-2 or TRBV6-3 combines with J gene TRBJ1-2, with unresolved D. This chain's CDR3 is CASSRTVNDNYGYTF. The DNA for the CDR3 is TGTGCCAGCAGTCGCACCGTAAATGATAACTATGGCTACACCTTC.